The clone carrying this TCR beta chain was observed a few times. The target antigen is unknown. Germline values: CDR1 LNHDA, CDR2 SQIVND (reference sequence). This CDR3 comprises 14 residues. Trimming stripped 6 bases from V and 10 bases from J, with 16 bases between. The sample originates from a study of CD8+ T cells in alopecia areata. Study background: Treated individuals took tofacitinib by mouth, 5 to 10 mg twice daily. Notes on the study in general: In scalp, tofacitinib significantly decreased clonality and expanded CD8+ clones among the top 100. Clonality was higher in lesional than normal scalp, especially in alopecia totalis/universalis.

RNA was isolated and reverse transcribed to cDNA, the sequencing template. Here immunoSEQ multiplex PCR was the method, and the copy in TCRdb shows in-frame clones only, minus some. The table records 87,000 or so clones, around three quarters of them present only once. As for treatment: oral pan-JAK inhibitor, 5-10 mg twice daily. It was from alopecia areata patients that lesional scalp punch biopsies and peripheral blood were collected. This sequence was found in a human donor with alopecia areata. The chain joins TRBV19 to TRBJ1-6; perhaps TRBD1 as D (6 bases). The sample here was CD8+ T cells sorted from blood, taken between weeks 43 and 45, from a patient treated with tofacitinib. CDR3 in DNA: TGTGCCAGTAGCTGGGGGCCTGGAGGATCACCCCTCCACTTT. It translates to CASSWGPGGSPLHF. Combining the CDR3 with reference TRBV19 and TRBJ1-6 gives the whole variable domain DGGITQSPKYLFRKEGQNVTLSCEQNLNHDAMYWYRQDPGQGLRLIYYSQIVNDFQKGDIAEGYSVSREKKESFPLTVTSAQKNPTAFYLCASSWGPGGSPLHFGNGTRLTVT.